This T cell receptor beta chain was identified during a study of T cell responses to AZD1222 COVID-19 vaccine. The CDR3 consists of 14 residues. Trimming cost V 3 bases and J 3 bases, with 9 bases left between them. From germline, CDR1 is LNHDA and CDR2 SQIVND (reference sequence). Libraries were prepared by immunoSEQ multiplex PCR; TCRdb keeps only in-frame clonotypes and omits some of them. The table includes some 120,000 clones, over 75% detected once. The clonotype comes from an adult in good health. V and J are TRBV19 and TRBJ1-5; no definite D call. The material was peripheral blood, obtained on day 0 of AZD1222 vaccination. CDR3 amino acids: CASSILEFNQPQHF. CDR3 bases: TGTGCCAGTAGTATCTTGGAGTTCAATCAGCCCCAGCATTTT.